This TCR beta chain derives from a study of identical twins (dated by TCRdb to about 2016). Turning to the overall study: TCR alpha and beta repertoires from monozygotic twins, unrelated adults of various ages and cord blood were deep-sequenced to test whether fetal clonotypes persist. To rule out contamination, the twin experiments were replicated at different times with different library preparation protocols. General conclusions and limits of the study: Abundant cord blood beta clonotypes carried fewer insertions; young adult naive repertoires showed a weaker similar trend, while memory repertoires showed none. Compared with coincidental sharing between unrelated individuals, an excess of low generation-probability sequences was observed among out-of-frame TCR alpha sequences shared between twins. Recombination models systematically underestimated out-of-frame TCR alpha sharing in monozygotic twins but agreed with sharing between unrelated individuals. Because the same donors could not be followed over many years, conclusions were based on cross-sectional statistical analysis. Invariant T cells such as MAIT and iNKT could partly confound zero-insertion analyses, although diverse VJ usage argued against such confounding for most clonotypes. The excess sharing between twins in beta out-of-frame sequences was weaker because fewer shared sequences reduced the signal-to-noise ratio.

The library was generated by 5' RACE. The sequencer was an Illumina HiSeq 2000. A universal primer binding site was added through template switching, and the final cDNA carried a unique molecular identifier so that TCR cDNA molecules could be counted accurately. Specific primers in the conserved constant-segment region were used to synthesize first-strand cDNA for TCR alpha and beta chains. To control for contamination, every cDNA library carried two barcodes: a SMART-Mk sample barcode plus Illumina barcodes. TruSeq adapter sequences and Illumina sample barcodes were added in two successive PCR steps. Sequencing of the TCR alpha and beta cDNA libraries was done on the Illumina HiSeq platform using custom primers. The original pipeline was this. MiGEC processed the raw reads to extract unique molecular identifiers, while MiXCR was used to determine the CDR3 positions. Recombination models were inferred per individual with the repgenHMM and IGoR tools using an EM algorithm. Shared clonotypes were analyzed with the tcR package in R, and sharing was normalized by the product of cloneset sizes. Out-of-frame nonproductive sequences were analyzed to study raw recombination free of thymic and clonal selection effects. TCRdb reprocessing: public reads trimmed at Q25 with fastp, clones called with MiXCR, in-frame beta chains kept. Each entry merges the rows of one CDR3 protein and shows their most common DNA and genes. In this record, the V and J calls reflect TCRdb's handling and not the investigators' own analysis. This sample has nearly 650,000 distinct CDR3 sequences in its table, and about 7.6% of those were observed once. 1.5% to 2% of the sample is held by the ten biggest clonotypes.

Every donor was a healthy Caucasian. Three pairs of female monozygotic twins, all aged about 18 to 30 years, were included in the twin cohort. Peripheral blood mononuclear cells were used as the source from which RNA for TCR libraries was isolated. This clonotype showed up many times. It has no known antigen specificity. Qualities for individual bases were not recorded, and no much larger clone is one base off. This sample also belongs to another study, concerning yellow fever vaccine responses in identical twins. The second study's authors report: The authors reported that the T cell response to vaccination in identical twins appeared partly convergent and partly personalized. In the study, vaccine-responding T cell clones were precisely tracked in identical twins.

Specimen: PBMCs. This sequence originates from a woman aged 18-29 years in good health.

The CDR3 corresponds to CASSPKRQGNPSGANVLTF. The bases read TGTGCCAGCAGTCCAAAACGACAGGGAAACCCCTCTGGGGCCAACGTCCTGACTTTC. The chain links TRBV27 with TRBJ2-6, with TRBD1 identical over 7 junction bases. CDR1 and CDR2 were assigned from the germline V gene (reference sequence) as MNHEY and SMNVEV. V lost 5 bases and J lost 0 bases, and the count of bases not matched to a germline gene is 13. The cysteine opens and the phenylalanine closes a CDR3 of 19 amino acids. Only the CDR3 DNA is retained, 57 bases long and in frame from the first base.